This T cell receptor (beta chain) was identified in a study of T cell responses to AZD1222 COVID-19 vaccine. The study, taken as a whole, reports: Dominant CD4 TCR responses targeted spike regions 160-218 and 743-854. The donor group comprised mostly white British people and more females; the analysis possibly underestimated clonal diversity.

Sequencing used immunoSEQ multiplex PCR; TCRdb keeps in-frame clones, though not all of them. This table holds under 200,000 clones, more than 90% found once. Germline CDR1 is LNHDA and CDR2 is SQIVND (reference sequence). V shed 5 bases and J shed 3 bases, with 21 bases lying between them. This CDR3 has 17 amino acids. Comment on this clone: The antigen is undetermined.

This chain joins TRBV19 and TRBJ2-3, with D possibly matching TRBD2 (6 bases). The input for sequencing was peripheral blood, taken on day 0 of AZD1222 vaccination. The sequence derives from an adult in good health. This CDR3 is CASSEIFGELATDTQYF. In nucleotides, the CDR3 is TGTGCCAGTAGTGAGATTTTCGGGGAACTAGCTACAGATACGCAGTATTTT.